These 28 T cell receptor beta chains were sequenced from one sample in a study of early T cells in non-severe SARS-CoV-2 infection (dated by TCRdb to the early 2020s). The library came from 5' RACE. Data came from a NextSeq 500. The public reads were run again by TCRdb, first through fastp at Q25 and then through MiXCR, and only productive beta chains were kept. Records with the same CDR3 protein are collapsed into one entry carrying the most frequent genes and DNA. For this sample the table gives around 50,000 distinct CDR3 sequences, of which about 6.2% were detected only once. The top ten clones comprise over 3.5% of the sample. Input material: whole blood. Source of these receptors: an adult who was a healthcare worker with PCR-confirmed SARS-CoV-2 infection or an uninfected control (not recorded which).

This clonotype was counted many times. The V and J genes are TRBV7-2 and TRBJ2-7; D unresolved. This CDR3 has 14 residues. Trimming stripped 1 base from V and 0 bases from J, with 7 bases between. Germline V gene lookup returns CDR1 SGHTA and CDR2 FQGNSA. CDR3 sequence: CASSLVGSSYEQYF. As DNA, the CDR3 is TGTGCCAGCAGCTTAGTGGGCAGCTCCTACGAGCAGTACTTC.

This clonotype came up many times. The chain couples TRBV11-3 to TRBJ2-7; 10 positions agree with TRBD2. The CDR3 length is 20 residues. Germline lookup yields CDR1 SGHNT and CDR2 YENEEA. V shed 0 bases, J shed 7 bases, and the junction held 21 bases outside the gene matches. CDR3 amino acids: CASSLDLGPLQRGGSGEQYF. CDR3 in DNA: TGTGCCAGCAGCTTAGATCTTGGCCCTCTTCAGCGGGGGGGCTCGGGTGAGCAGTACTTC.

This clonotype turned up a few times. The rearrangement links TRBV5-1 to TRBJ2-5, with D possibly being TRBD1 (8 bases). The CDR3 totals 15 residues. CDR1 SGHRS and CDR2 YFSETQ come from the germline V gene. With 4 bases removed from V and 6 bases from J, the gap between germline ends came to 19 bases. CDR3 in amino acids: CASSVLTGEGKTQYF. The CDR3 DNA is TGCGCCAGCAGCGTCCTGACAGGGGAGGGGAAGACCCAGTACTTC.

In its sample, this clonotype was seen many times. The V call is TRBV15, the J call TRBJ1-5; TRBD1 is a possible D gene (6 bases). The V end lost 0 bases, the J end lost 1 base, and 7 bases lay between the germline ends. CDR1 LNHNV and CDR2 YYDKDF come from the germline V gene (reference sequence). The CDR3 extends over 15 amino acids. This CDR3 reads CATSRDGGSNQPQHF. The CDR3 nucleotides are TGTGCCACCAGCAGAGATGGGGGCAGCAATCAGCCCCAGCATTTT. Full variable domain (missing parts from reference TRBV15 and TRBJ1-5): DAMVIQNPRYQVTQFGKPVTLSCSQTLNHNVMYWYQQKSSQAPKLLFHYYDKDFNNEADTPDNFQSRRPNTSFCFLDIRSPGLGDTAMYLCATSRDGGSNQPQHFGDGTRLSIL.

This clonotype has a handful of counts. The chain is built from TRBV4-2 and TRBJ2-2; 7 bases line up with TRBD1. Germline trimming cut 0 bases from V and 8 bases from J; bases unmatched to any gene: 9. The CDR3 is 16 residues long. The germline V gene encodes CDR1 LGHNA and CDR2 YNFKEQ. CDR3 protein: CASSQDLGGLPGELFF. The CDR3 DNA follows: TGTGCCAGCAGCCAAGATTTAGGGGGCCTCCCGGGGGAGCTGTTTTTT.

The sample holds many counts of this clonotype. J is TRBJ2-2 and V is TRBV7-9; 8 positions match TRBD2. Germline V CDR1 and CDR2: SEHNR, FQNEAQ (reference sequence). This CDR3 is built from 15 residues. The junction had 11 bases not matched to a gene; V was cut back by 7 bases and J by 7 bases. CDR3: CASTPSGGADGELFF. The CDR3 nucleotides are TGTGCCAGCACTCCGAGCGGGGGCGCGGACGGGGAGCTGTTTTTT.

This clonotype was recorded many times. This rearrangement joins TRBV7-9 to TRBJ2-2; 7 bases line up with TRBD1. This CDR3 spans 14 amino acids. Germline-derived CDR1 and CDR2 are SEHNR and FQNEAQ (reference sequence). With 6 bases clipped from V and 4 bases from J, the junction kept 5 bases outside the gene matches. CDR3: CASRNYRGTGELFF. The CDR3 nucleotides read TGTGCCAGCAGAAATTACAGGGGCACCGGGGAGCTGTTTTTT.

There are a few counts of this clonotype. The chain recombines TRBV6-5 with TRBJ1-2, with 9 nucleotides matching TRBD1. The CDR3 spans 15 residues. CDR1 MNHEY and CDR2 SVGAGI come from the germline V gene. V lost 2 bases to trimming and J lost 8 bases; unmatched junction nucleotides: 9. The CDR3 region has the DNA TGTGCCAGCAGTTACGTTTCCGACAGGGGGTACGGCTACACCTTC. Translation gives CASSYVSDRGYGYTF.

The sample holds a few counts of this clonotype. This chain links TRBV5-1 with TRBJ2-2; 7 positions match TRBD1. The germline V gene has CDR1 SGHRS and CDR2 YFSETQ. There are 16 residues in the CDR3. With 4 bases clipped from V and 1 base from J, the junction kept 7 bases outside the gene matches. The CDR3 region is CASSPGTALNTGELFF. CDR3 coding DNA: TGCGCCAGCAGCCCCGGGACAGCGTTGAACACCGGGGAGCTGTTTTTT.

This clonotype was detected ten times or more. The chain employs TRBV5-1 and TRBJ2-5; TRBD1 is a possible D gene (5 bases). Trimming shortened V by 2 bases and J by 2 bases, and 16 bases separated the two germline ends. There are 16 residues in the CDR3. CDR1 and CDR2 from the germline V gene are SGHRS and YFSETQ. The CDR3 here is CASSLGAQGRQETQYF. In DNA form, the CDR3 reads TGCGCCAGCAGCTTAGGTGCGCAGGGTCGACAAGAGACCCAGTACTTC.

The sample holds a few counts of this clonotype. This sequence joins TRBV16 and TRBJ2-3; D remains ambiguous. V dropped 3 bases and J dropped 3 bases, with 10 bases sitting between them. The CDR3 is made up of 14 amino acids. Germline V gene lookup returns CDR1 KGHSY and CDR2 FQNENV. The CDR3 DNA sequence: TGTGCCAGCAGCCAGTCGGACGGAACAGATACGCAGTATTTT. The encoded protein is CASSQSDGTDTQYF.

The J gene is TRBJ2-1, the V gene TRBV7-8; the D call may be TRBD1 or TRBD2 (5 bases each). CDR1 and CDR2 from the germline V gene are SGHVS and FQNEAQ. The ends were cut back, 4 bases at V and 10 bases at J, with 11 bases in the middle. The CDR3 runs 12 residues. Written as DNA, the CDR3 is TGTGCCAGCAGCTCCCTGGGGGTAGAGCAGTTCTTC. Protein: CASSSLGVEQFF.

This clonotype was observed at least ten times. V and J are TRBV29-1 and TRBJ2-1, with 9 nucleotides matching TRBD1. With V trimmed by 4 bases and J by 4 bases, 5 bases remained unmatched. The CDR3 sequence is 14 residues long. Looked up from germline, CDR1 is SQVTM and CDR2 is ANQGSEA. CDR3 sequence: CSVVGTGSYNEQFF. DNA for the CDR3: TGCAGCGTTGTCGGGACAGGGTCTTACAATGAGCAGTTCTTC.

Ten or more counts support this clonotype. This chain uses TRBV6-1 with TRBJ2-7, with 7 bases fitting TRBD1. From germline, CDR1 is MNHNS and CDR2 SASEGT. V was clipped by 7 bases and J by 1 base; unmatched bases: 4. This CDR3 comprises 13 residues. The CDR3 DNA reads TGTGCCAGCAAAAGGACAGGATCCTACGAGCAGTACTTC. As protein: CASKRTGSYEQYF.

The table lists this clonotype with many counts. This chain connects TRBV21-1 to TRBJ1-4; the table calls TRBD1, which could not be checked here. TRBV21-1 is shown as a pseudogene. The CDR3 has 17 amino acids. The CDR3 here is CASIRTPPIATNEKLFF. The CDR3 DNA sequence: TGTGCCAGCATCCGGACTCCCCCCATTGCAACTAATGAAAAACTGTTTTTT.

At least ten counts were recorded for this clonotype. This chain joins TRBV4-3 and TRBJ1-6; D might be TRBD1 (6 bases). Germline loops: CDR1 LGHNA, CDR2 YSLEER. Trimming stripped 0 bases from V and 5 bases from J, with 11 bases between. CDR3 size: 16 residues. In DNA form, the CDR3 reads TGCGCCAGCAGCCAAGATTCCAGGGGACATAATTCACCCCTCCACTTT. It is translated as CASSQDSRGHNSPLHF.

This clonotype was seen repeatedly, ten times or more. CDR3 protein: CASSIDRSGVQQEQFF. DNA of the CDR3: TGTGCCAGTAGTATAGATCGCTCAGGGGTGCAGCAGGAGCAGTTCTTC. The rearrangement uses TRBV19 and TRBJ2-1, with D possibly matching TRBD1 (6 bases). Germline CDR1 is LNHDA and CDR2 is SQIVND (reference sequence). CDR3 length: 16 amino acids. V shed 0 bases and J shed 10 bases, with 19 bases lying between them.

This clonotype was detected ten times or more. The genes are TRBV7-6 and TRBJ2-1; the match to TRBD1 covers 9 bases. This CDR3 has 14 residues. With 2 bases clipped from V and 8 bases from J, the junction kept 4 bases outside the gene matches. Looked up from germline, CDR1 is SGHVS and CDR2 is FNYEAQ. The CDR3: CASSLLQGADEQFF. CDR3 coding DNA: TGTGCCAGCAGCTTATTACAGGGGGCCGATGAGCAGTTCTTC.

In its sample, this clonotype was seen many times. V is TRBV12-5 and J is TRBJ2-7, with D possibly matching TRBD1 (6 bases). Germline CDR1 reads LGHNT; CDR2 reads FRNRAP. Trimming pared 5 bases from V and 2 bases from J, leaving 13 bases between. This CDR3 has 14 residues. CDR3 sequence (DNA): TGTGCTAGTGGTCCCGGACAGTTAACCTACGAGCAGTACTTC. Amino acids: CASGPGQLTYEQYF.

This clonotype was seen repeatedly, ten times or more. The chain is built from TRBV7-2 and TRBJ1-3; D unresolved. V was trimmed by 5 bases and J by 0 bases, leaving 8 bases between them. The germline V gene encodes CDR1 SGHTA and CDR2 FQGNSA. This CDR3 has 14 amino acids. CDR3 coding DNA: TGTGCCAGCAGCCTGGACTACTCTGGAAACACCATATATTTT. This codes for CASSLDYSGNTIYF.

This clonotype was counted ten times or more. This chain links TRBV7-2 with TRBJ2-7, with no clear D. Germline V CDR1 and CDR2: SGHTA, FQGNSA. V was cut by 5 bases and J by 4 bases, with 6 bases left in between. This CDR3 region has 11 residues. CDR3 residues: CASSPRYEQYF. The CDR3 bases are TGTGCCAGCAGCCCCAGATACGAGCAGTACTTC. The full variable domain, its missing parts supplied by reference TRBV7-2 and TRBJ2-7, is GAGVSQSPSNKVTEKGKDVELRCDPISGHTALYWYRQSLGQGLEFLIYFQGNSAPDKSGLPSDRFSAERTGGSVSTLTIQRTQQEDSAVYLCASSPRYEQYFGPGTRLTVT.

This clonotype was detected ten times or more. The genes are TRBV20-1 and TRBJ2-4; D not certain. V was trimmed by 5 bases and J by 6 bases, leaving 11 bases between them. Per the germline V gene, CDR1 is DFQATT and CDR2 is SNEGSKA (reference sequence). This CDR3 comprises 12 residues. CDR3: CSAAILLNIQYF. CDR3 DNA: TGCAGTGCTGCTATCTTGCTAAACATTCAGTACTTC.

V gene TRBV7-2 combines with J gene TRBJ1-1, with unresolved D. The CDR3 has 14 amino acids. CDR1 and CDR2 from the germline V gene are SGHTA and FQGNSA. Trimming removed 1 base at V and 1 base at J, with 7 bases between. The CDR3 reads CASSLGRWNTEAFF. The DNA for the CDR3 is TGTGCCAGCAGCTTAGGCCGGTGGAACACTGAAGCTTTCTTT.

Many counts were recorded for this clonotype. The rearrangement joins TRBV12-3 or TRBV12-4 to TRBJ2-7; 10 bases match TRBD1. CDR3 length equals 17 residues. V gave up 5 bases and J gave up 2 bases; unmatched junction bases: 12. CDR3 in amino acids: CASSPPGTGVRAYEQYF. The CDR3 nucleotides are TGTGCCAGCAGTCCACCCGGGACAGGGGTTAGGGCCTACGAGCAGTACTTC.

This clonotype was seen many times. The chain employs TRBV4-3 and TRBJ2-1; D remains unclear. Trimming shortened V by 5 bases and J by 6 bases, and 17 bases separated the two germline ends. The CDR3 length is 15 residues. Germline V gene data show CDR1 as LGHNA and CDR2 as YSLEER. CDR3 residues: CASSGTGTEINEQFF. The CDR3 nucleotides read TGCGCCAGCAGCGGAACCGGCACCGAGATCAATGAGCAGTTCTTC.

This clonotype was observed a handful of times. The chain combines TRBV18 with TRBJ2-7, with 8 bases fitting TRBD1. Germline assignment: CDR1 KGHSH and CDR2 LQKENI. The J segment lost 7 bases and the V segment lost 4 bases, leaving 9 bases of the junction unmatched. The CDR3 is made up of 14 amino acids. This CDR3 reads CASSLVQGAGEQYF. DNA for the CDR3: TGTGCCAGCTCACTGGTTCAGGGGGCTGGAGAGCAGTACTTC.

This clonotype was recorded many times. CDR3 amino acids: CASSLRGGSQFF. CDR3 in DNA: TGTGCCAGCAGTTTAAGGGGGGGTTCGCAGTTCTTC. The chain combines TRBV28 with TRBJ2-1; possible D gene TRBD2, 7 bases. This CDR3 contains 12 residues. Per the germline V gene, CDR1 is MDHEN and CDR2 is SYDVKM. V lost 2 bases and J 12 bases, leaving 11 bases between the germline ends.

The sample holds many counts of this clonotype. The V gene is TRBV5-6, the J gene TRBJ1-1; D is unresolved. The CDR3 is 12 amino acids. Germline V gene lookup returns CDR1 SGHDT and CDR2 YYEEEE. The V end lost 2 bases, the J end lost 6 bases, and 8 bases lay between the germline ends. The CDR3 loop reads CASSFRLAEAFF. Written as DNA, the CDR3 is TGTGCCAGCAGCTTTCGCCTGGCTGAAGCTTTCTTT.